The entry that follows covers one T cell receptor beta chain sequence. Its antigen remains unidentified. The CDR3 is made up of 13 amino acids. Trimming pared 4 bases from V and 9 bases from J, leaving 16 bases between. CDR1 SGHRS and CDR2 YFSETQ come from the germline V gene. CD4+ T cells from unexposed donors were obtained before the COVID-19 pandemic (2011-2018). Isolation of CD4+ T cells took place after approximately 10 days in culture. The data stem from a study of CD4 T cells in relation to SARS-CoV-2 and coronaviruses. Measured with immunoSEQ multiplex PCR; TCRdb has only the in-frame clones, and not every one. The top ten clones hold around 9.7% of a sample with 16,000 or so clones, about 77% of them seen once.

The chain links TRBV5-1 to TRBJ2-5; D perhaps matches TRBD1 (6 bases). The TCR sequence derives from a human donor in good health. Sequencing used CD4+ T cells from PBMCs, cultured in vitro. The CDR3: CASSTTGPGAQYF. CDR3 in DNA: TGCGCCAGCAGCACGACAGGTCCAGGGGCCCAGTACTTC.